Each of the 10 T cell receptor beta chains below was sequenced from the same sample in a study of blood T cells in healthy people across ages. A J-beta primer mix and a sample-barcoded 5' primer were used in a second PCR of roughly 7 to 12 cycles. MiXCR was run by TCRdb on the 5' RACE reads, yielding one entry per CDR3 protein. The table includes about 640,000 distinct CDR3 sequences, approximately 50% detected once. Material for sequencing was blood. The source of these receptors is a man aged 60 to 75 in good health.

This clonotype was seen a handful of times. This sequence joins TRBV20-1 and TRBJ2-3; D perhaps matches TRBD2 (6 bases). Looked up from germline, CDR1 is DFQATT and CDR2 is SNEGSKA (reference sequence). This CDR3 contains 13 residues. V lost 2 bases and J lost 1, with 7 bases in between. The CDR3 nucleotides are TGCAGTGCTAGACCGGGGGGCACAGATACGCAGTATTTT. This translates into CSARPGGTDTQYF.

This clonotype appeared many times. The V gene is TRBV2, the J gene TRBJ2-6; no firm D call. The CDR3 extends over 11 amino acids. V lost 6 bases to trimming and J lost 14 bases, with 11 bases between them. Germline V lookup: CDR1 SNHLY, CDR2 FYNNEI. The CDR3 protein is CASRRSVILTF. The CDR3 nucleotides read TGTGCCAGCAGACGCAGTGTGATCCTGACTTTC.

This clonotype occurred a few times. The chain uses TRBV29-1 and TRBJ2-7; TRBD1 agrees at 8 bases. Germline V gene data show CDR1 as SQVTM and CDR2 as ANQGSEA. V lost 1 base, J lost 7 bases, and 12 bases stayed unmatched. This CDR3 region has 15 residues. The CDR3 DNA reads as TGCAGCGTTGAAGTTACAGGGGGATCCTACAATGAGCAGTACTTC. Protein product: CSVEVTGGSYNEQYF.

With respect to this clonotype: One end of the junction is discordant with germline, which a read error may explain. The chain is built from TRBV20-1 and TRBJ2-4, with 10 bases aligning to TRBD1. The CDR3 loop spans 13 amino acids. Germline V lookup: CDR1 DFQATT, CDR2 SNEGSKA (reference sequence). CDR3 in amino acids: CSVRPGQGNIQYF. The CDR3 DNA reads as TGCAGTGTTAGGCCGGGACAGGGGAACATTCAGTACTTT.

This chain connects TRBV20-1 to TRBJ2-5, with a weak D call TRBD1 (5 bases). The J call is uncertain, as TRBJ2-7 better fits the DNA end. The CDR3 spans 12 residues. Germline CDR1 reads DFQATT; CDR2 reads SNEGSKA (reference sequence). Here the CDR3 reads CSALYRLYEQYF. The CDR3 DNA follows: TGCAGTGCTTTGTACAGGTTGTACGAGCAGTACTTC.

The chain joins TRBV20-1 to TRBJ2-7, with 11 bases that match TRBD2. V lost 4 bases to trimming and J lost 6 bases; unmatched junction nucleotides: 11. CDR1 is DFQATT, CDR2 SNEGSKA, per germline (reference sequence). This CDR3 is 15 amino acids long. The CDR3 DNA reads as TGCAGTGCTACACGCCTAGCGGGGGGCTCGGGCGAGCAGTACTTC. This codes for CSATRLAGGSGEQYF.

This clonotype was found a few times. The CDR3 DNA is TGTGCCAGCAGCCAAGATGGAGGGGGCCGGTACAATGAGCAGTTCTTC. Translation gives CASSQDGGGRYNEQFF. The V call is TRBV4-2, the J call TRBJ2-1; TRBD1 might be the D (7 bases). The CDR3 spans 16 residues. The V and J ends lost 0 bases and 4 bases respectively, with 13 bases between them. Germline V CDR1 and CDR2: LGHNA, YNFKEQ.

The chain recombines TRBV11-2 with TRBJ2-3; 9 positions agree with TRBD2. This CDR3 contains 16 residues. CDR1 and CDR2 from the germline V gene are SGHAT and FQNNGV. The V gene end was trimmed by 3 bases and the J gene end by 6 bases; junction bases not matched to a gene: 10. DNA for the CDR3: TGTGCCAGCAGCTTCTCTAGCGGGGAGGGTTTTGATACGCAGTATTTT. Amino acids: CASSFSSGEGFDTQYF. The full variable domain, completed using reference TRBV11-2 and TRBJ2-3, is EAGVAQSPRYKIIEKRQSVAFWCNPISGHATLYWYQQILGQGPKLLIQFQNNGVVDDSQLPKDRFSAERLKGVDSTLKIQPAKLEDSAVYLCASSFSSGEGFDTQYFGPGTRLTVL.

V gene TRBV20-1 combines with J gene TRBJ2-7; 7 nucleotides match TRBD2. From germline, CDR1 is DFQATT and CDR2 SNEGSKA (reference sequence). Losses at the gene ends were 7 bases for V and 0 bases for J; bases not matched to a gene: 6. This CDR3 has 13 residues. The CDR3 DNA reads TGCAGTGGAGGAGCGGGGCGCTCCTACGAGCAGTACTTC. Protein: CSGGAGRSYEQYF.

In this sample, this clonotype turned up a few times. V gene TRBV29-1 combines with J gene TRBJ2-7, with 7 bases aligning to TRBD2. Germline assignment: CDR1 SQVTM and CDR2 ANQGSEA. This CDR3 is built from 12 residues. V lost 7 bases and J lost 5; bases outside the gene matches: 8. The CDR3 nucleotides read TGCAGCGCTGGGGAGGGTAGCAACGAGCAGTACTTC. Amino acid sequence: CSAGEGSNEQYF.